The 26 T cell receptor beta chains in this list originate from one sample, sequenced in a study of control samples from healthy donors and cancer patients. This table comes from immunoSEQ multiplex PCR, and its TCRdb copy is limited to in-frame clones, with some not included. Here the sample spans approximately 87,000 clones, about nine tenths being singletons. The sequenced sample consisted of blood. The receptor source for this set is a man aged 50 or older in good health.

V gene TRBV19 combines with J gene TRBJ1-5; D not certain. CDR1 and CDR2 from the germline V gene are LNHDA and SQIVND (reference sequence). V was trimmed by 1 base and J by 9 bases, leaving 4 bases between them. This CDR3 is built from 11 residues. This CDR3 reads CASSIGGPQHF. The CDR3 DNA reads TGTGCCAGTAGTATAGGTGGGCCCCAGCATTTT. Filled out from reference TRBV19 and TRBJ1-5, the complete variable domain reads DGGITQSPKYLFRKEGQNVTLSCEQNLNHDAMYWYRQDPGQGLRLIYYSQIVNDFQKGDIAEGYSVSREKKESFPLTVTSAQKNPTAFYLCASSIGGPQHFGDGTRLSIL.

The chain carries TRBV5-1 and TRBJ2-7, with D perhaps matching TRBD1 (5 bases). Per the germline V gene, CDR1 is SGHRS and CDR2 is YFSETQ. V was shortened by 4 bases and J by 2 bases, with 13 bases between the two germline ends. The CDR3 extends over 14 amino acids. CDR3 residues: CASSPMTDAYEQYF. CDR3 sequence (DNA): TGCGCCAGCAGCCCAATGACAGACGCCTACGAGCAGTACTTC. The full variable domain, with the rest looked up from reference TRBV5-1 and TRBJ2-7, is KAGVTQTPRYLIKTRGQQVTLSCSPISGHRSVSWYQQTPGQGLQFLFEYFSETQRNKGNFPGRFSGRQFSNSRSEMNVSTLELGDSALYLCASSPMTDAYEQYFGPGTRLTVT.

The chain uses TRBV5-1 and TRBJ1-2; the D gene is possibly TRBD1 (6 bases). V was cut by 2 bases and J by 3 bases, with 11 bases left in between. The length of the CDR3 is 14 residues. Per the germline V gene, CDR1 is SGHRS and CDR2 is YFSETQ. The CDR3 loop reads CASSLQGGDYGYTF. CDR3 bases: TGCGCCAGCAGCTTACAGGGAGGCGACTATGGCTACACCTTC.

The gene calls are TRBV6-5 and TRBJ2-3, with D uncertain. CDR1 is MNHEY and CDR2 is SVGAGI in the germline V gene. This CDR3 has 11 residues. The V and J ends lost 2 bases and 8 bases respectively, with 5 bases between them. CDR3 sequence reads: CASSYKGTQYF. The CDR3 coding sequence is TGTGCCAGCAGTTACAAGGGTACGCAGTATTTT.

The chain joins TRBV18 to TRBJ1-3, with a tentative D call TRBD1 (5 bases). Per the germline V gene, CDR1 is KGHSH and CDR2 is LQKENI. CDR3 length equals 17 residues. V dropped 0 bases and J dropped 0 bases, with 12 bases sitting between them. This CDR3 is CASSPPGRPTSGNTIYF. The CDR3 DNA follows: TGTGCCAGCTCACCACCGGGGCGGCCTACCTCTGGAAACACCATATATTTT.

CDR3 in DNA: TGCGCCAGCAGCCAAGGGGCAGGGCCCACTGAAGCTTTCTTT. Protein sequence: CASSQGAGPTEAFF. This rearrangement joins TRBV4-3 to TRBJ1-1, with a possible D match to TRBD1 (5 bases). The CDR3 is 14 residues long. V gave up 1 base and J gave up 4 bases, with 10 bases separating them. Germline V gene data show CDR1 as LGHNA and CDR2 as YSLEER.

The rearrangement links TRBV19 to TRBJ1-1; D is uncertain. CDR3 length: 12 residues. Germline values: CDR1 LNHDA, CDR2 SQIVND (reference sequence). Trimming removed 0 bases from V and 6 bases from J, with 5 bases in between. The CDR3 DNA follows: TGTGCCAGTAGTATAGATTACGCTGAAGCTTTCTTT. Amino acids: CASSIDYAEAFF.

This clone occurred a few times. The chain has TRBV2 and TRBJ2-6; no clear D. V was trimmed by 3 bases and J by 0 bases, leaving 12 bases between them. Per germline, CDR1 SNHLY and CDR2 FYNNEI. This CDR3 has 17 amino acids. DNA for the CDR3: TGTGCCAGCAGTGATAGTCAGGTCTTCTCTGGGGCCAACGTCCTGACTTTC. Residues: CASSDSQVFSGANVLTF.

The chain uses TRBV12-3 or TRBV12-4 and TRBJ1-1; the D is unclear. The CDR3 has 13 amino acids. Trimming removed 4 bases from V and 1 base from J, with 7 bases in between. CDR3 in DNA: TGTGCCAGCAGTTCTCGATCGAACACTGAAGCTTTCTTT. It yields the protein CASSSRSNTEAFF.

V is TRBV4-1 and J is TRBJ1-2; a weak D match, TRBD1 (5 bases). The CDR3 loop spans 17 amino acids. The V end lost 2 bases, the J end lost 7 bases, and 23 bases lay between the germline ends. Germline CDR1 is MGHRA and CDR2 is YSYEKL. CDR3 loop: CASSQLDMGFSSSGYTF. As DNA, the CDR3 is TGCGCCAGCAGCCAACTGGACATGGGGTTTTCGTCGAGTGGCTACACCTTC.

V is TRBV18 and J is TRBJ1-1; D gene uncertain. Germline V gene sequence: CDR1 KGHSH, CDR2 LQKENI. Deletions cut 0 bases from V and 1 base from J, with 6 bases between. CDR3 length equals 14 residues. The CDR3 is CASSPPRGNTEAFF. In DNA, the CDR3 is TGTGCCAGCTCACCACCGCGGGGGAACACTGAAGCTTTCTTT.

This clone was picked up one time. The rearrangement joins TRBV6-6 to TRBJ1-2, with D unclear. The CDR3 totals 14 residues. Looked up from germline, CDR1 is MNHNY and CDR2 is SVGAGI (reference sequence). V was trimmed by 2 bases and J by 4 bases, leaving 11 bases between them. This CDR3 is CASSYGGLGYGYTF. For the CDR3, the DNA is TGTGCCAGCAGTTACGGAGGGTTGGGCTATGGCTACACCTTC.

The rearrangement joins TRBV13 to TRBJ2-7; 11 positions match TRBD1. This CDR3 is built from 14 residues. Germline-derived CDR1 and CDR2 are PRHDT and FYEKMQ (reference sequence). V trimming: 4 bases; J trimming: 5 bases; junction bases outside the gene matches: 4. This chain's CDR3 is CASSSRTGGHEQYF. The CDR3 DNA reads as TGTGCCAGCAGCTCCCGGACAGGGGGCCACGAGCAGTACTTC.

This clone was recorded at least ten times. The rearrangement joins TRBV19 to TRBJ2-7, with D perhaps assigned TRBD1 or TRBD2 (5 bases each). CDR1 and CDR2 from the germline V gene are LNHDA and SQIVND (reference sequence). V was cut by 1 base and J by 8 bases, with 9 bases left in between. The CDR3 is 12 amino acids. As DNA, the CDR3 is TGTGCCAGTAGTATAGTAGAGGGGAAGCAGTACTTC. It is translated as CASSIVEGKQYF.

This clone was recorded once. The chain links TRBV6-5 to TRBJ1-4; 8 bases are shared with TRBD1. CDR1 and CDR2 from the germline V gene are MNHEY and SVGAGI. Trimming cost V 2 bases and J 3 bases; bases outside gene matches: 2. The CDR3 extends over 15 amino acids. CDR3 nucleotide sequence: TGTGCCAGCAGTTACCAGGGGGCAGCTAATGAAAAACTGTTTTTT. Encoded protein: CASSYQGAANEKLFF.

The chain couples TRBV7-8 to TRBJ1-3; D is unresolved. The V gene lost 5 bases and the J gene lost 4 bases, with 18 bases spanning the gap. The CDR3 totals 16 residues. Germline V gives CDR1 SGHVS, CDR2 FQNEAQ. The CDR3 DNA is TGTGCCAGCAGCCCTTCACCGGAACTTGGCGGAAACACCATATATTTT. Translating gives CASSPSPELGGNTIYF. Filled out from reference TRBV7-8 and TRBJ1-3, the complete variable domain reads GAGVSQSPRYKVAKRGQDVALRCDPISGHVSLFWYQQALGQGPEFLTYFQNEAQLDKSGLPSDRFFAERPEGSVSTLKIQRTQQEDSAVYLCASSPSPELGGNTIYFGEGSWLTVV.

Concerning this clone itself: This sample includes further DNA sequences coding for the same CDR3. CDR3 loop: CASSLAGGNQPQHF. The DNA for the CDR3 is TGCGCCAGCAGCTTGGCAGGGGGCAATCAGCCCCAGCATTTT. This chain connects TRBV5-1 to TRBJ1-5; TRBD1 is a possible D gene (6 bases). This CDR3 is 14 amino acids long. V was trimmed by 0 bases and J by 2 bases, leaving 6 bases between them. The germline CDR1 and CDR2 sequences are SGHRS and YFSETQ.

V usage is TRBV24-1 and J usage is TRBJ1-4; 9 bases agree with TRBD1. The CDR3 runs 15 residues. V lost 4 bases, J lost 7 bases, and 6 bases stayed unmatched. CDR1 is KGHDR, CDR2 SFDVKD, per germline. The CDR3 here is CATSESGQGGEKLFF. The CDR3 DNA is TGTGCCACCAGTGAATCGGGACAGGGAGGTGAAAAACTGTTTTTT.

The chain couples TRBV30 to TRBJ2-2; D remains unclear. The CDR3 consists of 13 residues. Trimming left V 3 bases short and J 2 bases short, with 7 bases between. Per the germline V gene, CDR1 is GTSNPN and CDR2 is SVGIG (reference sequence). The CDR3 reads CAWRGSNTGELFF. The CDR3 DNA sequence: TGTGCCTGGAGAGGATCAAACACCGGGGAGCTGTTTTTT.

V usage is TRBV5-1 and J usage is TRBJ2-7, with a possible D match to TRBD2 (6 bases). V was trimmed by 0 bases and J by 3 bases, leaving 13 bases between them. The CDR3 has 15 residues. From germline, CDR1 is SGHRS and CDR2 YFSETQ. The CDR3: CASSLEEGPIYEQYF. As DNA, the CDR3 is TGCGCCAGCAGCTTGGAGGAGGGGCCCATCTACGAGCAGTACTTC.

The chain recombines TRBV11-2 with TRBJ1-1; D is unresolved. Per the germline V gene, CDR1 is SGHAT and CDR2 is FQNNGV. This CDR3 comprises 14 residues. Trimming removed 4 bases at V and 6 bases at J, with 15 bases between. CDR3 region: CASSSFGRRAEAFF. The CDR3 DNA reads as TGTGCCAGCAGCTCCTTCGGACGCCGGGCTGAAGCTTTCTTT. The full variable domain, its missing parts supplied by reference TRBV11-2 and TRBJ1-1, is EAGVAQSPRYKIIEKRQSVAFWCNPISGHATLYWYQQILGQGPKLLIQFQNNGVVDDSQLPKDRFSAERLKGVDSTLKIQPAKLEDSAVYLCASSSFGRRAEAFFGQGTRLTVV.

The chain couples TRBV5-6 to TRBJ1-6; TRBD1 might be the D (6 bases). Trimming left V 3 bases short and J 0 bases short, with 10 bases between. The CDR3 covers 16 residues. Germline lookup yields CDR1 SGHDT and CDR2 YYEEEE. CDR3 sequence (DNA): TGTGCCAGCAGCTCAACAGGGCCCTCCTATAATTCACCCCTCCACTTT. This sequence encodes CASSSTGPSYNSPLHF.

The chain couples TRBV27 to TRBJ1-2; perhaps TRBD1 as D (6 bases). CDR1 is MNHEY, CDR2 SMNVEV, per germline (reference sequence). The CDR3 runs 13 residues. The V and J ends lost 2 bases and 6 bases respectively, with 10 bases between them. Here the CDR3 reads CASSLRTADGYTF. The CDR3 nucleotides are TGTGCCAGCAGTTTAAGGACAGCGGATGGCTACACCTTC.

The rearrangement joins TRBV5-1 to TRBJ2-5, with TRBD2 matching over 12 bases. Germline V gene data show CDR1 as SGHRS and CDR2 as YFSETQ. CDR3 size: 15 residues. V shed 0 bases and J 5 bases; nucleotides not matched to a gene: 2. The DNA of the CDR3 is TGCGCCAGCAGCTTGGGCCTAGCGGGGGGGGAGACCCAGTACTTC. It translates to CASSLGLAGGETQYF.

This chain joins TRBV5-4 and TRBJ1-2; possible D gene TRBD1, 5 bases. Trimming cost V 4 bases and J 2 bases, with 9 bases left between them. From germline, CDR1 is SGHNT and CDR2 YYREEE (reference sequence). This CDR3 spans 13 amino acids. The CDR3 nucleotides read TGTGCCAGCAGCATGACAGTCAACTATGGCTACACCTTC. Protein sequence: CASSMTVNYGYTF.

The chain carries TRBV6-5 and TRBJ1-3; D is ambiguous. CDR1 MNHEY and CDR2 SVGAGI come from the germline V gene. V lost 6 bases and J lost 4, with 13 bases in between. CDR3 length equals 14 residues. The CDR3 is CASSPVISGNTIYF. CDR3 DNA sequence: TGTGCCAGCAGCCCCGTGATCTCAGGAAACACCATATATTTT.